The 24 T cell receptor beta chains below were found in one sample sequenced in a study of cytomegalovirus exposure and HLA in healthy donors. Amplification used 60 Vbeta primers and 13 Jbeta primers. TCRdb's table, derived via immunoSEQ multiplex PCR, lists solely in-frame clones and lacks some. The sample data list 150,000 to 200,000 clones. Sequenced input: PBMCs. Receptor source: a woman under 30 in good health and CMV-seropositive.

The J gene is TRBJ1-1, the V gene TRBV5-1; 10 bases map to TRBD1. CDR3 length equals 16 residues. Trimming took 4 bases from V and 2 from J; bases not matched to a gene: 8. CDR1 is SGHRS and CDR2 is YFSETQ in the germline V gene. The CDR3 DNA reads as TGCGCCAGCAGCCTTGGACAGGGGGTACCCAACACTGAAGCTTTCTTT. The encoded protein is CASSLGQGVPNTEAFF.

The J gene is TRBJ2-5, the V gene TRBV4-1; D gene unclear. Germline V gives CDR1 MGHRA, CDR2 YSYEKL. CDR3 length equals 14 residues. Between the trimmed V and J ends, which lost 0 bases and 5 bases, there was a span of 10 bases. For the CDR3, the DNA is TGCGCCAGCAGCCAAGATAGAGCATACGAGACCCAGTACTTC. Residues: CASSQDRAYETQYF.

The CDR3 region is CASSFETTFEKLFF. In DNA form, the CDR3 reads TGTGCCAGCAGTTTCGAGACAACGTTTGAAAAACTGTTTTTT. This chain uses TRBV28 with TRBJ1-4, with no clear D. Germline values: CDR1 MDHEN, CDR2 SYDVKM. This CDR3 has 14 amino acids. Trimming pared 3 bases from V and 7 bases from J, leaving 12 bases between. The variable domain in full, with the rest retrieved from reference TRBV28 and TRBJ1-4, is DVKVTQSSRYLVKRTGEKVFLECVQDMDHENMFWYRQDPGLGLRLIYFSYDVKMKEKGDIPEGYSVSREKKERFSLILESASTNQTSMYLCASSFETTFEKLFFGSGTQLSVL.

The chain carries TRBV11-2 and TRBJ2-3; D uncertain. This CDR3 is built from 13 residues. The germline V and J ends were trimmed by 5 bases and 0 bases, with 6 bases remaining between them. From germline, CDR1 is SGHAT and CDR2 FQNNGV. The CDR3 DNA is TGTGCCAGCAGCCCAGGAAGCACAGATACGCAGTATTTT. This gives the protein CASSPGSTDTQYF.

This chain connects TRBV9 to TRBJ2-7, with 9 bases identical to TRBD1. V shed 2 bases, J shed 6 bases, and the junction held 12 bases outside the gene matches. The CDR3 extends over 16 amino acids. Germline values: CDR1 SGDLS, CDR2 YYNGEE. The CDR3 DNA sequence: TGTGCCAGCAGCGTCGCAGGGACAGGGACACGTGGCGAGCAGTACTTC. Amino acid sequence: CASSVAGTGTRGEQYF.

V gene TRBV19 combines with J gene TRBJ2-3, with unresolved D. CDR3 length: 17 residues. Trimming removed 3 bases at V and 0 bases at J, with 16 bases between. CDR1 is LNHDA and CDR2 is SQIVND in the germline V gene (reference sequence). The CDR3 coding sequence is TGTGCCAGTAGTATTGATCGCGCTTCCACTAGCACAGATACGCAGTATTTT. It translates to CASSIDRASTSTDTQYF.

The chain carries TRBV5-8 and TRBJ2-1; TRBD2 matches at 9 bases. Germline-derived CDR1 and CDR2 are SGHTS and YDEGEE. This CDR3 is built from 15 residues. J lost 4 bases, V lost 4 bases, and 6 bases had no gene match. DNA of the CDR3: TGTGCCAGCAGCCGCCCTAGCGGGGTGTACAATGAGCAGTTCTTC. Translated: CASSRPSGVYNEQFF.

V usage is TRBV11-2 and J usage is TRBJ1-1; 7 bases are a match to TRBD1. Unmatched junction bases numbered 5, after V lost 5 bases and J lost 5 bases. Germline assignment: CDR1 SGHAT and CDR2 FQNNGV. The CDR3 loop spans 13 amino acids. The CDR3 here is CASSLDRETEAFF. CDR3 sequence (DNA): TGTGCCAGCAGCCTTGACAGGGAAACTGAAGCTTTCTTT.

V is TRBV29-1 and J is TRBJ1-2, with TRBD1 identical over 7 bases. Germline CDR1 reads SQVTM; CDR2 reads ANQGSEA. V lost 4 bases and J lost 4; bases outside the gene matches: 6. The CDR3 length is 13 residues. CDR3 loop: CSVGQGIPYGYTF. The CDR3 DNA sequence: TGCAGCGTTGGACAGGGTATTCCCTATGGCTACACCTTC.

V is TRBV5-1 and J is TRBJ2-1; the D gene is possibly TRBD1 (6 bases). This CDR3 is 15 amino acids long. Germline V gene lookup returns CDR1 SGHRS and CDR2 YFSETQ. Trimming took 3 bases from V and 0 from J, leaving 10 bases between them. The CDR3 DNA reads TGCGCCAGCAGCTCTGGACAGACCTCCTACAATGAGCAGTTCTTC. Translation gives CASSSGQTSYNEQFF.

The V and J genes are TRBV7-9 and TRBJ1-2; D may be TRBD1 (5 bases). CDR1 and CDR2 (germline): SEHNR, FQNEAQ (reference sequence). This CDR3 contains 14 residues. V lost 2 bases and J lost 8, with 15 bases in between. CDR3 amino acids: CASSLQGVELGYTF. The CDR3 region has the DNA TGTGCCAGCAGCTTACAAGGGGTTGAATTGGGCTACACCTTC. Variable domain in full (rest from reference TRBV7-9 and TRBJ1-2): DTGVSQNPRHKITKRGQNVTFRCDPISEHNRLYWYRQTLGQGPEFLTYFQNEAQLEKSRLLSDRFSAERPKGSFSTLEIQRTEQGDSAMYLCASSLQGVELGYTFGSGTRLTVV.

V and J are TRBV5-6 and TRBJ2-3; 7 nucleotides align to TRBD1. The CDR3 length is 17 residues. The germline gives CDR1 SGHDT, CDR2 YYEEEE. V was pared by 0 bases and J by 0 bases, with 7 bases of the junction left unmatched. For the CDR3, the DNA is TGTGCCAGCAGCTTGGGACCCCCGGGACAGAGCACAGATACGCAGTATTTT. Translation gives CASSLGPPGQSTDTQYF.

This chain connects TRBV5-1 to TRBJ2-3; tentatively, D is TRBD2 (7 bases). The CDR3 loop spans 15 amino acids. Germline loops: CDR1 SGHRS, CDR2 YFSETQ. The germline V and J ends were trimmed by 1 base and 2 bases, with 11 bases remaining between them. CDR3 DNA sequence: TGCGCCAGCAGCTTGTGGGGGGGCCCCACAGATACGCAGTATTTT. Amino acids: CASSLWGGPTDTQYF.

The chain links TRBV5-6 to TRBJ1-2; tentative D call: TRBD1 (5 bases). CDR3 length: 16 amino acids. The V and J ends lost 4 bases and 7 bases respectively, with 23 bases between them. CDR1 is SGHDT, CDR2 YYEEEE, per germline. The CDR3 spells CASSPTGTGRSGGYTF. DNA for the CDR3: TGTGCCAGCAGCCCCACCGGGACTGGTAGGAGTGGTGGCTACACCTTC.

This chain joins TRBV7-6 and TRBJ2-1, with 7 nucleotides matching TRBD1. With 8 bases clipped from V and 4 bases from J, the junction kept 11 bases outside the gene matches. This CDR3 is 15 amino acids long. CDR1 SGHVS and CDR2 FNYEAQ come from the germline V gene. CDR3 bases: TGTGCCAGCGGACCGACAGGGCATACGTACAATGAGCAGTTCTTC. Translated, it gives CASGPTGHTYNEQFF.

The genes are TRBV7-3 and TRBJ2-2, with TRBD2 matching over 8 bases. Germline values: CDR1 SGHTA, CDR2 FQGTGA. V lost 4 bases and J lost 1; bases outside the gene matches: 8. This CDR3 comprises 17 residues. Here the CDR3 DNA reads TGTGCCAGCAGCTCGTCTGGCGGGGGGATGAACACCGGGGAGCTGTTTTTT. This codes for CASSSSGGGMNTGELFF.

This chain joins TRBV14 and TRBJ1-2, with TRBD1 as a possible D gene (6 bases). Germline CDR1 SGHDN, CDR2 FVKESK. The CDR3 is made up of 15 amino acids. The germline V and J ends were trimmed by 4 bases and 2 bases, with 14 bases remaining between them. The CDR3 spells CASSPTTGINYGYTF. The CDR3 coding sequence is TGTGCCAGCAGCCCCACTACAGGGATAAACTATGGCTACACCTTC.

As DNA, the CDR3 is TGTGCCAGCCGTTCCGGACAGGTGAACACTGAAGCTTTCTTT. Its translation is CASRSGQVNTEAFF. V is TRBV6-6 and J is TRBJ1-1; 7 bases agree with TRBD1. CDR1 and CDR2 from the germline V gene are MNHNY and SVGAGI (reference sequence). With 8 bases clipped from V and 0 bases from J, the junction kept 6 bases outside the gene matches. CDR3 size: 14 residues.

The rearrangement uses TRBV6-6 and TRBJ2-7; 11 nucleotides align to TRBD1. The germline CDR1 and CDR2 sequences are MNHNY and SVGAGI (reference sequence). Trimming cost V 8 bases and J 5 bases; bases outside gene matches: 11. The CDR3 totals 15 residues. CDR3 region: CASRDRGGFEDEQYF. In DNA form, the CDR3 reads TGTGCCAGCCGGGACAGGGGGGGATTTGAGGACGAGCAGTACTTC.

The V and J genes are TRBV6-1 and TRBJ2-7, with a tentative D call TRBD1 (6 bases). The CDR3 is 14 amino acids. From germline, CDR1 is MNHNS and CDR2 SASEGT. V dropped 2 bases and J dropped 0 bases, with 8 bases sitting between them. This CDR3 is CASSERGSSYEQYF. In DNA, the CDR3 is TGTGCCAGCAGTGAAAGGGGGAGCTCCTACGAGCAGTACTTC.

The chain carries TRBV29-1 and TRBJ2-7, with TRBD1 identical over 7 bases. J was trimmed by 2 bases and V by 6 bases; bases with no gene match: 10. Germline V gene data show CDR1 as SQVTM and CDR2 as ANQGSEA. This CDR3 spans 14 amino acids. In nucleotides, the CDR3 is TGCAGCGTCCGACAGGGCGGTGTTACCTACGAGCAGTACTTC. As protein: CSVRQGGVTYEQYF.

As DNA, the CDR3 is TGTGCCAGCAGCCAAGAGGTAGCTGCGGGAGGGAACTACGAGCAGTACTTC. The encoded protein is CASSQEVAAGGNYEQYF. V gene TRBV4-2 combines with J gene TRBJ2-7; 9 bases match TRBD2. V shed 0 bases and J 3 bases; nucleotides not matched to a gene: 9. The CDR3 has 17 amino acids. Per germline, CDR1 LGHNA and CDR2 YNFKEQ.

Worth noting for this clone: The junction shows a germline mismatch at one end, possibly a read error. V and J are TRBV30 and TRBJ1-2; no clear D gene. This CDR3 has 13 amino acids. Germline V gives CDR1 GTSNPN, CDR2 SVGIG (reference sequence). The CDR3 DNA sequence: TGTGCTTGGAGTCCGATGGAGAGCTATGGCTACACCTTC. It is translated as CAWSPMESYGYTF.

This rearrangement joins TRBV7-9 to TRBJ2-7, with D hard to call. The CDR3 length is 13 residues. Between the trimmed V and J ends, which lost 2 bases and 2 bases, there was a span of 7 bases. Germline V lookup: CDR1 SEHNR, CDR2 FQNEAQ (reference sequence). CDR3 loop: CASSLRAPYEQYF. CDR3 in DNA: TGTGCCAGCAGCTTACGCGCCCCCTACGAGCAGTACTTC.